These 2 T cell receptor beta chains came from one sample sequenced in a study of blood T cell repertoires in COVID-19. Generated by immunoSEQ multiplex PCR, the TCRdb table keeps only in-frame clones and is missing some. The repertoire holds 30,000 to 35,000 clones, with almost 80% as singletons. What was sequenced was peripheral blood. Every receptor here comes from a woman aged 55-70 years with acute or convalescent COVID-19.

The rearrangement uses TRBV2 and TRBJ2-6; D perhaps matches TRBD1 (6 bases). Germline V gene lookup returns CDR1 SNHLY and CDR2 FYNNEI. V was clipped by 8 bases and J by 0 bases, with 14 bases between them. The CDR3 has 16 residues. CDR3 sequence: CASGAGALSGANVLTF. In DNA, the CDR3 is TGTGCCAGCGGTGCAGGGGCTCTCTCTGGGGCCAACGTCCTGACTTTC.

This rearrangement joins TRBV9 to TRBJ2-7; the D gene is possibly TRBD1 (5 bases). CDR3 size: 14 residues. V lost 0 bases and J 0 bases, leaving 7 bases between the germline ends. Germline CDR1 is SGDLS and CDR2 is YYNGEE. The CDR3 sequence is CASSVGQSSYEQYF. CDR3 bases: TGTGCCAGCAGCGTAGGACAGAGCTCCTACGAGCAGTACTTC.